A selection of T cell receptor beta chains follows, all from one sample in a study of blood T cell repertoires in COVID-19. Libraries were prepared by immunoSEQ multiplex PCR; TCRdb keeps only in-frame clonotypes and omits some of them. There are some 210,000 clones in the sample; around four fifths occur only once, and 6.5% to 9% lies in the top ten. Sequences were obtained from peripheral blood. Receptor source: a woman between 45 and 65 years old with active or convalescent COVID-19. Both conserved end residues are part of each CDR3. The D gene is left open where the match is weak. A clone size is listed for some rows: how often the clone was seen (once, few, many), or a class if it is expanded.

J,V,size,D,CDR3,DNA
TRBJ1-3,TRBV9,NA,NA,CASSVGGSSSGNTIYF,TGTGCCAGCAGCGTAGGCGGGAGCAGCTCTGGAAACACCATATATTTT
TRBJ2-1,TRBV19,NA,TRBD2,CASSTPGGSYNEQFF,TGTGCCAGTAGTACACCGGGGGGCTCCTACAATGAGCAGTTCTTC
TRBJ2-5,TRBV7-9,once,TRBD2,CASSSGGLETQYF,TGTGCCAGCAGCTCGGGGGGTTTGGAGACCCAGTACTTC
TRBJ2-2,TRBV6-4,NA,TRBD2,CASSRLAGDTGELFF,TGTGCCAGCAGCCGACTAGCGGGGGACACCGGGGAGCTGTTTTTT
TRBJ1-5,TRBV28,NA,NA,CASSLAEAQPQHF,TGTGCCAGCAGTTTGGCGGAGGCTCAGCCCCAGCATTTT
TRBJ2-3,TRBV6-5,NA,TRBD2,CASSISGATTDTQYF,TGTGCCAGCAGCATTAGCGGGGCCACCACAGATACGCAGTATTTT
TRBJ1-2,TRBV6-6,NA,NA,CASSAGTNGYTF,TGTGCCAGCTCCGCGGGAACCAATGGCTACACCTTC
TRBJ1-5,TRBV2,NA,NA,CASMPGTQNQPQHF,TGTGCCAGCATGCCCGGGACACAGAATCAGCCCCAGCATTTT
TRBJ2-5,TRBV24-1,NA,TRBD2,CATSELAGVLQETQYF,TGTGCCACCAGTGAATTAGCGGGAGTTCTCCAAGAGACCCAGTACTTC
TRBJ1-4,TRBV5-6,few,NA,CASSATVYEKLFF,TGTGCCAGCAGCGCGACAGTTTATGAAAAACTGTTTTTT
TRBJ2-1,TRBV6-5,NA,NA,CASSRSRVYNEQFF,TGTGCCAGCAGCCGGAGCAGAGTCTACAATGAGCAGTTCTTC
TRBJ1-3,TRBV7-9,NA,NA,CASSLGTGLAGNTIYF,TGTGCCAGCAGCTTAGGTACAGGGCTGGCTGGAAACACCATATATTTT
TRBJ1-1,TRBV11-2,NA,NA,CASSLVRRDTEAFF,TGTGCCAGCAGCTTAGTGCGACGGGACACTGAAGCTTTCTTT
TRBJ2-5,TRBV18,few,NA,CASSPGLTLQETQYF,TGTGCCAGCTCACCGGGACTGACGCTCCAAGAGACCCAGTACTTC
TRBJ2-1,TRBV28,NA,NA,CASSSLAQGGNEQFF,TGTGCCAGCAGTTCTCTAGCCCAAGGGGGCAATGAGCAGTTCTTC
TRBJ2-1,TRBV6-6,NA,NA,CASSFTSSYNEQFF,TGTGCCAGCAGTTTTACCAGCTCCTACAATGAGCAGTTCTTC
TRBJ2-3,TRBV5-1,NA,TRBD1,CASSLRPGQGRGTDTQYF,TGCGCCAGCAGCTTGCGGCCGGGACAGGGGAGGGGCACAGATACGCAGTATTTT
TRBJ2-1,TRBV5-4,NA,TRBD2,CASSSGLAGPNEQFF,TGTGCCAGCAGCTCGGGACTAGCGGGCCCCAATGAGCAGTTCTTC
TRBJ1-1,TRBV6-5,NA,TRBD1,CASSPLGQGRTEAFF,TGTGCCAGCAGTCCTTTGGGACAGGGACGGACTGAAGCTTTCTTT
TRBJ2-7,TRBV24-1,NA,NA,CATGERGEQYF,TGTGCCACCGGGGAAAGGGGTGAGCAGTACTTC
TRBJ2-1,TRBV5-1,NA,TRBD2,CASSPSAGGYNEQFF,TGCGCCAGCAGCCCCTCGGCGGGAGGCTACAATGAGCAGTTCTTC
TRBJ2-2,TRBV9,NA,TRBD1,CASSAGQGEITGELFF,TGTGCCAGCAGCGCAGGACAGGGCGAAATAACCGGGGAGCTGTTTTTT
TRBJ2-5,TRBV9,NA,NA,CASSVAPQPGTQYF,TGTGCCAGCAGCGTAGCCCCCCAACCAGGGACCCAGTACTTC
TRBJ2-2,TRBV24-1,NA,TRBD2,CATSDSPLAGGPNTGELFF,TGTGCCACCAGTGATTCCCCTCTAGCGGGAGGCCCGAACACCGGGGAGCTGTTTTTT
TRBJ1-5,TRBV28,NA,TRBD1,CASRPMKGASNQPQHF,TGTGCCAGCAGGCCGATGAAGGGGGCCAGCAATCAGCCCCAGCATTTT
TRBJ2-4,TRBV28,NA,TRBD1,CASSFWGQGIAKNIQYF,TGTGCCAGCAGTTTTTGGGGACAGGGGATAGCCAAAAACATTCAGTACTTC
TRBJ2-6,TRBV6-5,NA,NA,CATLRTGANVLTF,TGTGCCACCTTAAGGACAGGGGCCAACGTCCTGACTTTC
TRBJ1-3,TRBV6-5,NA,NA,CASSFRPTSSGNTIYF,TGTGCCAGCAGTTTCCGACCGACAAGCTCTGGAAACACCATATATTTT
TRBJ1-6,TRBV23-1,NA,NA,CASSQGQAGGVGPLHF,TGCGCCAGCAGTCAAGGTCAGGCGGGGGGAGTCGGACCCCTCCACTTT
TRBJ2-7,TRBV6-1,NA,TRBD1,CASSEPQGADEQYF,TGTGCCAGCAGTGAACCACAGGGGGCAGACGAGCAGTACTTC
TRBJ2-1,TRBV6-7,NA,NA,CASRDGGAGGSSYNEQFF,TGTGCCAGCAGGGACGGCGGGGCAGGGGGGAGCTCCTACAATGAGCAGTTCTTC
TRBJ1-5,TRBV19,NA,NA,CASKGGGAGQPQHF,TGTGCCAGTAAAGGGGGAGGGGCAGGTCAGCCCCAGCATTTT
TRBJ2-1,TRBV24-1,NA,TRBD2,CATSDAPGTSGRIGNEQFF,TGTGCCACCAGTGATGCCCCCGGGACTAGCGGGAGAATCGGCAATGAGCAGTTCTTC
TRBJ2-1,TRBV30,NA,TRBD2,CAWSVGGSVNEQFF,TGTGCCTGGAGTGTGGGAGGGAGTGTGAATGAGCAGTTCTTC
TRBJ2-6,TRBV5-1,once,NA,CASQTNSGANVLTF,TGCGCCAGTCAAACTAACTCTGGGGCCAACGTCCTGACTTTC
TRBJ2-7,TRBV28,NA,NA,CASSWDTSYEQYF,TGTGCCAGCAGTTGGGACACTTCATACGAGCAGTACTTC
TRBJ1-4,TRBV7-2,NA,NA,CASRAGTAVEKLFF,TGTGCCAGCAGAGCCGGGACTGCGGTAGAAAAACTGTTTTTT
TRBJ2-1,TRBV7-9,NA,NA,CASSPSGEIDEQFF,TGTGCCAGCAGCCCATCGGGGGAAATTGATGAGCAGTTCTTC
TRBJ2-1,TRBV2,NA,TRBD2,CASSGSGRGLGEQFF,TGTGCCAGCAGTGGAAGCGGGAGGGGCCTTGGTGAGCAGTTCTTC
TRBJ2-1,TRBV7-3,NA,TRBD2,CASRFVSGSSYNEQFF,TGTGCCAGCAGGTTCGTCAGCGGGAGCTCCTACAATGAGCAGTTCTTC
TRBJ2-2,TRBV25-1,NA,TRBD1,CASRTGTVYTGELFF,TGTGCCAGCCGGACCGGGACAGTTTACACCGGGGAGCTGTTTTTT
TRBJ1-4,TRBV10-1,NA,NA,CASSESRQNHKLFF,TGCGCCAGCAGTGAGTCCAGGCAGAATCATAAACTGTTTTTT
TRBJ2-3,TRBV7-2,NA,NA,CASSLLQTDTQYF,TGTGCCAGCAGCTTATTGCAGACAGATACGCAGTATTTT
TRBJ2-1,TRBV21-1,NA,NA,CASTSRSYNEQFF,TGTGCCAGCACCTCCCGCTCCTACAATGAGCAGTTCTTC
TRBJ1-1,TRBV28,NA,NA,CASSPGTGLDTEAFF,TGTGCCAGCAGCCCCGGGACTGGTCTCGACACTGAAGCTTTCTTT
TRBJ2-2,TRBV7-2,NA,NA,CASSLQGMNTGELFF,TGTGCCAGCAGCTTACAGGGAATGAACACCGGGGAGCTGTTTTTT
TRBJ1-1,TRBV7-6,NA,NA,CASSLETALNTEAFF,TGTGCCAGCAGCTTAGAGACAGCCTTGAACACTGAAGCTTTCTTT
TRBJ1-2,TRBV28,NA,NA,CASSRTATNYGYTF,TGTGCCAGCAGTCGGACAGCTACTAACTATGGCTACACCTTC
TRBJ1-2,TRBV5-1,NA,TRBD1,CASSLGQGVLSYTF,TGCGCCAGCAGCTTGGGGCAGGGGGTGTTGAGCTACACCTTC
TRBJ1-2,TRBV4-1,NA,NA,CASSQEIRQTPYGYTF,TGCGCCAGCAGCCAAGAGATAAGACAGACCCCCTATGGCTACACCTTC
TRBJ1-1,TRBV29-1,NA,NA,CSVEEWEGRAFF,TGCAGCGTTGAAGAGTGGGAGGGACGGGCTTTCTTT
TRBJ2-1,TRBV5-4,NA,NA,CASSLGLRISYNEQFF,TGTGCCAGCAGCTTGGGACTGCGAATATCCTACAATGAGCAGTTCTTC
TRBJ2-1,TRBV7-8,NA,TRBD1,CASSHLKTGNNYNEQFF,TGTGCCAGCAGCCATTTGAAGACAGGGAACAACTACAATGAGCAGTTCTTC
TRBJ1-2,TRBV18,NA,TRBD1,CASSPPDRAYYYGYTF,TGTGCCAGCTCACCACCGGACAGGGCCTACTACTATGGCTACACCTTC
TRBJ2-1,TRBV7-3,NA,TRBD2,CASSPPRGGWNEQFF,TGTGCCAGCAGCCCCCCACGCGGGGGGTGGAATGAGCAGTTCTTC
TRBJ2-7,TRBV2,NA,TRBD1,CASGGQGAYEQYF,TGTGCCAGCGGGGGACAGGGTGCCTACGAGCAGTACTTC
TRBJ2-1,TRBV2,once,TRBD2,CASSEEGRTSGYNEQFF,TGTGCCAGCAGTGAAGAGGGCCGGACTAGCGGATACAATGAGCAGTTCTTC
TRBJ2-3,TRBV28,once,NA,CASSLELGGDTQYF,TGTGCCAGCAGTTTAGAACTAGGAGGAGATACGCAGTATTTT